The 21 T cell receptor beta chains listed next were all sequenced from one sample in a study of blood T cell repertoires in COVID-19. Sequencing was performed with immunoSEQ multiplex PCR; in TCRdb, only in-frame clones are kept and a portion is missing. This sample yields around 140,000 clones, of which around 89% are seen a single time; roughly 18% belongs to the top ten. Source material: peripheral blood. These receptors came from a man aged 45-65 years with active or convalescent COVID-19.

The V and J genes are TRBV6-2 or TRBV6-3 and TRBJ2-7, with 11 bases identical to TRBD2. In germline, CDR1 is MNHEY, CDR2 SVGEGT. The CDR3 is made up of 15 amino acids. With 5 bases clipped from V and 5 bases from J, the junction kept 8 bases outside the gene matches. The CDR3 loop reads CASSDTSGSTDEQYF. In DNA form, the CDR3 reads TGTGCCAGCAGTGATACTAGCGGGAGTACCGACGAGCAGTACTTC.

The chain employs TRBV11-2 and TRBJ2-1; D is perhaps TRBD2 (6 bases). Germline CDR1 SGHAT, CDR2 FQNNGV. This CDR3 spans 15 amino acids. The V end was cut by 1 base, the J end by 3 bases, with 10 bases between. Here the CDR3 reads CASSLGASDYNEQFF. The CDR3 bases are TGTGCCAGCAGCTTAGGGGCTAGCGACTACAATGAGCAGTTCTTC.

This rearrangement joins TRBV5-4 to TRBJ2-3, with 9 bases that match TRBD2. The CDR3 has 15 residues. Germline CDR1 reads SGHNT; CDR2 reads YYREEE (reference sequence). Trimming cost V 4 bases and J 1 base; bases outside gene matches: 4. This chain's CDR3 is CASSSRTSGTDTQYF. CDR3 in DNA: TGTGCCAGCAGCAGTAGGACTAGCGGCACAGATACGCAGTATTTT.

V is TRBV27 and J is TRBJ1-5; TRBD1 aligns across 7 bases. The CDR3 has 12 residues. Germline V lookup: CDR1 MNHEY, CDR2 SMNVEV (reference sequence). V trimming: 8 bases; J trimming: 8 bases; junction bases outside the gene matches: 6. The CDR3 reads CASRTGLEPQHF. The CDR3 DNA follows: TGTGCCAGCCGGACAGGACTTGAGCCCCAGCATTTT.

This clone was counted once. The CDR3 DNA follows: TGTGCCAGCAGCATCCGGGGGGGGCCGCCTCCGGAAAAACTGTTTTTT. This gives the protein CASSIRGGPPPEKLFF. The V gene is TRBV9, the J gene TRBJ1-4, with D perhaps matching TRBD1 (6 bases). Germline loops: CDR1 SGDLS, CDR2 YYNGEE. The CDR3 covers 16 residues. The V gene lost 4 bases and the J gene lost 8 bases, with 21 bases spanning the gap.

J is TRBJ2-1 and V is TRBV2, with 11 bases lining up with TRBD1. CDR3 size: 15 residues. V dropped 1 base and J dropped 6; count of bases not matched to a gene: 2. Germline V CDR1 and CDR2: SNHLY, FYNNEI. CDR3 in DNA: TGTGCCAGCAGTGAAGGGACAGGGGGCTTCAATGAGCAGTTCTTC. Amino acids: CASSEGTGGFNEQFF.

The V and J genes are TRBV3-1 (or the pseudogene TRBV3-2) and TRBJ2-5, with 9 bases matching TRBD1. There are 15 residues in the CDR3. With V trimmed by 5 bases and J by 4 bases, 8 bases remained unmatched. CDR1 LGHDT and CDR2 YNNKEL come from the germline V gene (reference sequence). The CDR3 protein is CASSGTGYMRETQYF. The CDR3, as DNA: TGTGCCAGCAGCGGGACAGGGTATATGAGAGAGACCCAGTACTTC.

In DNA, the CDR3 is TGTGCCAGCAGTACAGGACTAGTGGGCGGGGAGCTGTTTTTT. As protein: CASSTGLVGGELFF. The chain has TRBV27 and TRBJ2-2, with 7 bases that match TRBD2. This CDR3 has 14 amino acids. V was pared by 5 bases and J by 7 bases, with 7 bases of the junction left unmatched. From germline, CDR1 is MNHEY and CDR2 SMNVEV (reference sequence).

The chain employs TRBV12-5 and TRBJ2-1; 7 bases match TRBD1. V shed 5 bases and J 6 bases; nucleotides not matched to a gene: 7. Germline V CDR1 and CDR2: LGHNT, FRNRAP. The CDR3 sequence is 14 residues long. The CDR3 DNA reads as TGTGCTAGTGGTCCAACGACAGGGACCAATGAGCAGTTCTTC. Translating it yields CASGPTTGTNEQFF.

The chain combines TRBV29-1 with TRBJ2-7, with TRBD1 as a possible D gene (6 bases). From germline, CDR1 is SQVTM and CDR2 ANQGSEA. Deletions cut 7 bases from V and 3 bases from J, with 13 bases between. There are 12 residues in the CDR3. The CDR3 sequence is CSAGETNYEQYF. CDR3 in DNA: TGCAGCGCAGGGGAAACAAACTACGAGCAGTACTTC.

This clone was detected once. The chain recombines TRBV11-2 with TRBJ2-7; 11 bases map to TRBD2. CDR3 length: 17 amino acids. Trimming cost V 4 bases and J 2 bases; bases outside gene matches: 10. Germline V gives CDR1 SGHAT, CDR2 FQNNGV. The CDR3 DNA is TGTGCCAGCAGCTCCCCCTGGGTAGCGGGAGGGACCTACGAGCAGTACTTC. Encoded protein: CASSSPWVAGGTYEQYF.

This sequence joins TRBV11-2 and TRBJ2-1; the match to TRBD2 covers 10 bases. The V gene's germline CDR1 is SGHAT and CDR2 FQNNGV. V shed 5 bases, J shed 6 bases, and the junction held 10 bases outside the gene matches. CDR3 length: 16 amino acids. The CDR3 sequence is CASSPPGLASFNEQFF. The CDR3 region has the DNA TGTGCCAGCAGCCCCCCGGGACTAGCGTCTTTCAATGAGCAGTTCTTC. Combining the CDR3 with reference TRBV11-2 and TRBJ2-1 gives the whole variable domain EAGVAQSPRYKIIEKRQSVAFWCNPISGHATLYWYQQILGQGPKLLIQFQNNGVVDDSQLPKDRFSAERLKGVDSTLKIQPAKLEDSAVYLCASSPPGLASFNEQFFGPGTRLTVL.

The J gene is TRBJ2-2, the V gene TRBV29-1; 8 nucleotides agree with TRBD1. With V trimmed by 2 bases and J by 6 bases, 8 bases remained unmatched. Germline V gene lookup returns CDR1 SQVTM and CDR2 ANQGSEA. The CDR3 extends over 15 amino acids. CDR3 coding DNA: TGCAGCGTTGAACCCCGACAGGGGCGTCCCGGGGAGCTGTTTTTT. This sequence encodes CSVEPRQGRPGELFF.

The rearrangement joins TRBV6-5 to TRBJ1-5, with 7 bases matching TRBD1. CDR3 length: 15 residues. Germline-derived CDR1 and CDR2 are MNHEY and SVGAGI. V lost 7 bases, J lost 1 base, and 7 bases stayed unmatched. CDR3 amino acids: CASKTGKWSNQPQHF. The CDR3 region has the DNA TGTGCCAGCAAGACAGGGAAGTGGAGCAATCAGCCCCAGCATTTT.

This chain uses TRBV2 with TRBJ2-1; TRBD2 matches at 9 bases. This CDR3 comprises 16 residues. V shed 0 bases and J 9 bases; nucleotides not matched to a gene: 9. The germline CDR1 and CDR2 sequences are SNHLY and FYNNEI. The CDR3 reads CASSEALNAGGTEQFF. The CDR3 nucleotides are TGTGCCAGCAGTGAAGCATTGAACGCGGGAGGGACTGAGCAGTTCTTC.

The chain joins TRBV9 to TRBJ1-2; TRBD1 is a possible D gene (6 bases). There are 14 residues in the CDR3. Trimming took 0 bases from V and 5 from J, leaving 11 bases between them. Germline values: CDR1 SGDLS, CDR2 YYNGEE. The CDR3 here is CASSVGQDGYGYTF. The CDR3 DNA reads as TGTGCCAGCAGCGTAGGACAGGACGGGTATGGCTACACCTTC. Combining the CDR3 with reference TRBV9 and TRBJ1-2 gives the whole variable domain DSGVTQTPKHLITATGQRVTLRCSPRSGDLSVYWYQQSLDQGLQFLIQYYNGEERAKGNILERFSAQQFPDLHSELNLSSLELGDSALYFCASSVGQDGYGYTFGSGTRLTVV.

V usage is TRBV7-9 and J usage is TRBJ1-1; 10 nucleotides agree with TRBD1. CDR3 length equals 16 residues. Germline V gene data show CDR1 as SEHNR and CDR2 as FQNEAQ (reference sequence). The V segment lost 5 bases and the J segment 1 base; nucleotides outside the gene matches: 7. CDR3 bases: TGTGCCAGCAGCCGGATGACAGGGGGCACGAACACTGAAGCTTTCTTT. Translation: CASSRMTGGTNTEAFF.

This sequence joins TRBV28 and TRBJ2-5, with 7 bases identical to TRBD1. Germline assignment: CDR1 MDHEN and CDR2 SYDVKM. The V segment lost 7 bases and the J segment 7 bases; nucleotides outside the gene matches: 18. The length of the CDR3 is 16 residues. CDR3 coding DNA: TGTGCCAGCACCAACGGGGTAGGGGGCGCAGGGGGGACCCAGTACTTC. It translates to CASTNGVGGAGGTQYF.

This sequence joins TRBV29-1 and TRBJ2-7; D is unresolved. Trimming removed 4 bases from V and 10 bases from J, with 17 bases in between. Germline lookup yields CDR1 SQVTM and CDR2 ANQGSEA. This CDR3 is built from 12 residues. CDR3 coding DNA: TGCAGCGTTGCTTTTGCCGGGTTCGAACAGTACTTC. Translated, it gives CSVAFAGFEQYF.

The chain has TRBV19 and TRBJ2-7; 9 positions match TRBD1. The length of the CDR3 is 14 residues. CDR1 and CDR2 (germline): LNHDA, SQIVND (reference sequence). V was clipped by 5 bases and J by 5 bases; unmatched bases: 7. As DNA, the CDR3 is TGTGCCAGTAGTTCACAGGGGGCTAGAAACGAGCAGTACTTC. Protein: CASSSQGARNEQYF.

The rearrangement joins TRBV3-1 (or the pseudogene TRBV3-2) to TRBJ2-3, with D uncertain. Germline values: CDR1 LGHDT, CDR2 YNNKEL (reference sequence). The CDR3 sequence is 13 residues long. V was shortened by 0 bases and J by 4 bases, with 5 bases between the two germline ends. The CDR3 reads CASSQDPPDTQYF. CDR3 sequence (DNA): TGTGCCAGCAGCCAAGATCCTCCAGATACGCAGTATTTT.